The 29 T cell receptor beta chains presented below share a single source sample, sequenced in a study of response to subunit inactivated influenza vaccine. TCRdb recomputed calls from the RT-PCR reads with MiXCR, one row per CDR3 protein. The data contain about 530,000 distinct CDR3 sequences, over 9.5% of them seen just once; the ten biggest clones take up roughly 10%. Sequencing was performed on PBMCs from blood, taken on the day of vaccination. The receptors here all came from a man aged 45-60 years who received an inactivated influenza vaccine.

The table lists this clonotype with a few counts. This rearrangement joins TRBV20-1 to TRBJ2-1, with a possible D match to TRBD1 (6 bases). This CDR3 has 15 amino acids. V dropped 6 bases and J dropped 0 bases, with 15 bases sitting between them. Germline-derived CDR1 and CDR2 are DFQATT and SNEGSKA (reference sequence). As DNA, the CDR3 is TGCAGTGCGAAGCCGGGACACAGCTCCTACAATGAGCAGTTCTTC. The encoded protein is CSAKPGHSSYNEQFF.

This rearrangement joins TRBV20-1 to TRBJ2-7; a weak D match, TRBD1 (5 bases). Per the germline V gene, CDR1 is DFQATT and CDR2 is SNEGSKA (reference sequence). The CDR3 consists of 16 residues. V lost 0 bases and J 4 bases, leaving 19 bases between the germline ends. The CDR3 loop reads CSARDFRGRVGYEQYF. CDR3 DNA sequence: TGCAGTGCTAGAGATTTTCGAGGCAGGGTAGGTTACGAGCAGTACTTC.

This clonotype appeared a few times. This chain links TRBV10-3 with TRBJ2-2; D not certain. This CDR3 region has 12 residues. Germline CDR1 reads ENHRY; CDR2 reads SYGVKD. The V gene lost 6 bases and the J gene lost 1 base, with 3 bases spanning the gap. The CDR3 DNA follows: TGTGCCATCAGCGAGAACACCGGGGAGCTGTTTTTT. Encoded protein: CAISENTGELFF.

The rearrangement links TRBV18 to TRBJ2-1; 8 nucleotides match TRBD1. The V gene's germline CDR1 is KGHSH and CDR2 LQKENI. V was pared by 0 bases and J by 7 bases, with 2 bases of the junction left unmatched. The length of the CDR3 is 14 residues. The CDR3 is CASSPPDRGNEQFF. The CDR3 DNA reads as TGTGCCAGCTCACCACCCGACAGGGGAAATGAGCAGTTCTTC.

This clonotype was seen a handful of times. The rearrangement links TRBV27 to TRBJ2-7, with D perhaps TRBD1 (5 bases). The germline gives CDR1 MNHEY, CDR2 SMNVEV (reference sequence). Trimming removed 4 bases from V and 3 bases from J, with 10 bases in between. The CDR3 length is 13 residues. CDR3 sequence reads: CASSYRQNYEQYF. DNA for the CDR3: TGTGCCAGCAGTTACCGACAGAACTACGAGCAGTACTTC.

This clonotype was recorded at least ten times. The chain uses TRBV5-1 and TRBJ2-5; perhaps TRBD2 as D (5 bases). The V gene's germline CDR1 is SGHRS and CDR2 YFSETQ. Trimming shortened V by 0 bases and J by 5 bases, and 14 bases separated the two germline ends. This CDR3 has 15 residues. CDR3 coding DNA: TGCGCCAGCAGCTTGGGTTCGGGGATGGGTGAGACCCAGTACTTC. Its translation is CASSLGSGMGETQYF. The whole variable domain, remainder taken from reference TRBV5-1 and TRBJ2-5, is KAGVTQTPRYLIKTRGQQVTLSCSPISGHRSVSWYQQTPGQGLQFLFEYFSETQRNKGNFPGRFSGRQFSNSRSEMNVSTLELGDSALYLCASSLGSGMGETQYFGPGTRLLVL.

This clonotype was counted many times. The chain combines TRBV15 with TRBJ2-5, with D possibly matching TRBD2 (6 bases). CDR1 is LNHNV and CDR2 is YYDKDF in the germline V gene (reference sequence). V lost 5 bases and J lost 2, with 9 bases in between. The CDR3 is made up of 13 amino acids. The CDR3 region has the DNA TGTGCCACCAGCCGGGACTTACAAGAGACCCAGTACTTC. As protein: CATSRDLQETQYF.

This clonotype has more than one count but fewer than ten. The CDR3 reads CASSFRTSGVTGELFF. In nucleotides, the CDR3 is TGTGCCAGCAGCTTTCGTACTAGCGGGGTCACCGGGGAGCTGTTTTTT. This chain connects TRBV7-2 to TRBJ2-2, with 10 bases fitting TRBD2. Germline assignment: CDR1 SGHTA and CDR2 FQGNSA. The CDR3 length is 16 residues. After removal of 3 bases from V and 4 bases from J, the junction contained 5 bases not matched to a gene.

The rearrangement links TRBV7-9 to TRBJ1-2, with D unclear. Germline V lookup: CDR1 SEHNR, CDR2 FQNEAQ (reference sequence). Trimming stripped 1 base from V and 5 bases from J, with 14 bases between. The CDR3 loop spans 15 amino acids. CDR3 coding DNA: TGTGCCAGCAGCTTAGGGGCAGGCTATTATTATGGCTACACCTTC. This sequence encodes CASSLGAGYYYGYTF.

The chain couples TRBV25-1 to TRBJ2-3, with D possibly matching TRBD2 (5 bases). V shed 5 bases and J shed 6 bases, with 21 bases lying between them. This CDR3 region has 16 residues. CDR1 is MGHDK, CDR2 SYGVNS, per germline. Written as DNA, the CDR3 is TGTGCCAGCAGTATGAAAGGAGGCAGTCAGTCGGATACGCAGTATTTT. It yields the protein CASSMKGGSQSDTQYF.

This clonotype appeared many times. The genes are TRBV6-2 or TRBV6-3 and TRBJ2-4, with TRBD2 as a possible D gene (6 bases). V lost 4 bases to trimming and J lost 12 bases, with 13 bases between them. This CDR3 spans 12 amino acids. Germline lookup yields CDR1 MNHEY and CDR2 SVGEGT. In DNA, the CDR3 is TGTGCCAGCAGTTCCCTTGGACTACCTCAGTACTTC. It encodes CASSSLGLPQYF.

The V call is TRBV5-1, the J call TRBJ2-3, with no clear D. With 2 bases removed from V and 0 bases from J, the gap between germline ends came to 10 bases. CDR3 length: 15 amino acids. Germline CDR1 reads SGHRS; CDR2 reads YFSETQ. The CDR3 spells CASSFQWSSTDTQYF. DNA for the CDR3: TGCGCCAGCAGCTTCCAGTGGTCTAGCACAGATACGCAGTATTTT. The full variable domain, rest sourced from reference TRBV5-1 and TRBJ2-3, is KAGVTQTPRYLIKTRGQQVTLSCSPISGHRSVSWYQQTPGQGLQFLFEYFSETQRNKGNFPGRFSGRQFSNSRSEMNVSTLELGDSALYLCASSFQWSSTDTQYFGPGTRLTVL.

This clonotype was counted a few times. This rearrangement joins TRBV19 to TRBJ1-5, with no clear D. V lost 7 bases to trimming and J lost 4 bases, with 5 bases between them. The CDR3 runs 11 residues. From germline, CDR1 is LNHDA and CDR2 SQIVND (reference sequence). The CDR3 nucleotides are TGTGCCAGTAACGGAAATCAGCCCCAGCATTTT. This translates into CASNGNQPQHF.

This clonotype showed up just a few times. This chain connects TRBV7-9 to TRBJ1-6, with D hard to call. V was clipped by 5 bases and J by 7 bases, with 6 bases between them. CDR3 size: 12 residues. CDR1 is SEHNR and CDR2 is FQNEAQ in the germline V gene (reference sequence). DNA for the CDR3: TGTGCCAGCAGCGAAGAGAATTCACCCCTCCACTTT. Translating it yields CASSEENSPLHF.

The table lists this clonotype with a few counts. J is TRBJ2-1 and V is TRBV5-1; maybe TRBD2 (5 bases). This CDR3 comprises 17 residues. The germline gives CDR1 SGHRS, CDR2 YFSETQ. Trimming took 4 bases from V and 4 from J, leaving 21 bases between them. As DNA, the CDR3 is TGCGCCAGCAGCACTACCCCCCGTGGAGGAGCTTACAATGAGCAGTTCTTC. Protein sequence: CASSTTPRGGAYNEQFF.

The J gene is TRBJ2-2, the V gene TRBV7-2, with a tentative D call TRBD1 (5 bases). CDR3 length equals 17 residues. The V end was cut by 1 base, the J end by 1 base, with 13 bases between. From germline, CDR1 is SGHTA and CDR2 FQGNSA. Here the CDR3 reads CASSLGFGHMNTGELFF. The CDR3 nucleotides read TGTGCCAGCAGCTTAGGTTTCGGACACATGAACACCGGGGAGCTGTTTTTT.

A few counts support this clonotype. The J gene is TRBJ2-5, the V gene TRBV5-1; 7 bases line up with TRBD1. The CDR3 runs to 14 residues. Germline-derived CDR1 and CDR2 are SGHRS and YFSETQ. V trimming: 3 bases; J trimming: 3 bases; junction bases outside the gene matches: 5. The CDR3 protein is CASSSGTAKETQYF. The DNA for the CDR3 is TGCGCCAGCAGCTCGGGGACAGCGAAAGAGACCCAGTACTTC.

This clonotype was observed a handful of times. The V and J genes are TRBV5-1 and TRBJ2-7; no reliable D call. The germline CDR1 and CDR2 sequences are SGHRS and YFSETQ. The CDR3 length is 15 residues. Trimming removed 0 bases at V and 5 bases at J, with 15 bases between. In nucleotides, the CDR3 is TGCGCCAGCAGCTTGGCCGGCAAATCCAGTGACGAGCAGTACTTC. This sequence encodes CASSLAGKSSDEQYF.

The chain joins TRBV28 to TRBJ2-5, with a weak D call TRBD2 (5 bases). V lost 5 bases and J 0 bases, leaving 10 bases between the germline ends. CDR1 and CDR2 (germline): MDHEN, SYDVKM. This CDR3 spans 14 amino acids. The CDR3 reads CASSRTRYQETQYF. In DNA, the CDR3 is TGTGCCAGCAGTCGGACTCGGTACCAAGAGACCCAGTACTTC.

This clonotype was counted only a few times. The J gene is TRBJ2-1, the V gene TRBV20-1, with TRBD2 matching over 10 bases. The CDR3 covers 13 residues. Looked up from germline, CDR1 is DFQATT and CDR2 is SNEGSKA (reference sequence). The CDR3, as DNA: TGCAGCGCGACTAGCGGGTCACACAATGAGCAGTTCTTC. Translation gives CSATSGSHNEQFF.

The chain uses TRBV15 and TRBJ2-7; 8 bases line up with TRBD1. Germline CDR1 reads LNHNV; CDR2 reads YYDKDF (reference sequence). The CDR3 covers 19 residues. V shed 3 bases, J shed 6 bases, and the junction held 22 bases outside the gene matches. For the CDR3, the DNA is TGTGCCACCAGCAGTGGGCTTCGGGACTCCGGACAGGGTCCCGCCGAGCAGTACTTC. Its translation is CATSSGLRDSGQGPAEQYF.

V usage is TRBV5-5 and J usage is TRBJ2-2; no definite D call. Germline loops: CDR1 SGHKS, CDR2 YYEKEE (reference sequence). The CDR3 runs to 16 residues. V was trimmed by 2 bases and J by 3 bases, leaving 14 bases between them. CDR3 DNA: TGTGCCAGCAGCTTCGCGTCGCCCCGGGACACCGGGGAGCTGTTTTTT. Amino acid sequence: CASSFASPRDTGELFF.

This clonotype was seen a few times. The chain recombines TRBV25-1 with TRBJ2-1, with 7 positions matching TRBD2. CDR3 length: 16 amino acids. In germline, CDR1 is MGHDK, CDR2 SYGVNS. V lost 4 bases to trimming and J lost 2 bases; unmatched junction nucleotides: 8. CDR3 coding DNA: TGTGCCAGCAGTGGTTGGGAGGGGTCCCCCTACAATGAGCAGTTCTTC. Translated: CASSGWEGSPYNEQFF. The full variable domain, completed using reference TRBV25-1 and TRBJ2-1, is EADIYQTPRYLVIGTGKKITLECSQTMGHDKMYWYQQDPGMELHLIHYSYGVNSTEKGDLSSESTVSRIRTEHFPLTLESARPSHTSQYLCASSGWEGSPYNEQFFGPGTRLTVL.

This clonotype has a count of ten or more. J is TRBJ2-2 and V is TRBV7-2; no definite D call. The CDR3 has 15 residues. Germline assignment: CDR1 SGHTA and CDR2 FQGNSA. The V end was cut by 4 bases, the J end by 2 bases, with 11 bases between. The CDR3 region has the DNA TGTGCCAGCAGCTCCGGGCGAAGAAACACCGGGGAGCTGTTTTTT. It yields the protein CASSSGRRNTGELFF.

V usage is TRBV18 and J usage is TRBJ1-2; weak D call: TRBD1 (6 bases). V was shortened by 6 bases and J by 0 bases, with 14 bases between the two germline ends. The CDR3 is made up of 15 amino acids. In germline, CDR1 is KGHSH, CDR2 LQKENI. CDR3 sequence: CASSAGTSSNYGYTF. The CDR3 nucleotides are TGTGCCAGCTCCGCCGGGACATCATCTAACTATGGCTACACCTTC.

This clonotype was counted a few times. J is TRBJ2-1 and V is TRBV5-8; D unresolved. This CDR3 spans 17 amino acids. The germline V gene encodes CDR1 SGHTS and CDR2 YDEGEE. Trimming cost V 5 bases and J 4 bases, with 22 bases left between them. CDR3 amino acids: CASRHRTWATKYNEQFF. The CDR3 DNA sequence: TGTGCCAGCAGACATAGAACGTGGGCAACCAAATACAATGAGCAGTTCTTC.

This clonotype has just a few counts. V is TRBV7-8 and J is TRBJ2-7, with TRBD2 matching over 12 bases. The CDR3 length is 15 residues. V was clipped by 4 bases and J by 6 bases; unmatched bases: 7. Germline V lookup: CDR1 SGHVS, CDR2 FQNEAQ. The CDR3 DNA is TGTGCCAGCAGCTCTAGCGGGGGGGCCCCGGGCGAGCAGTACTTC. It translates to CASSSSGGAPGEQYF. Using reference TRBV7-8 and TRBJ2-7 for the parts outside the CDR3, the full variable domain is GAGVSQSPRYKVAKRGQDVALRCDPISGHVSLFWYQQALGQGPEFLTYFQNEAQLDKSGLPSDRFFAERPEGSVSTLKIQRTQQEDSAVYLCASSSSGGAPGEQYFGPGTRLTVT.

This clonotype showed up many times. CDR3 protein: CASAPPTGGRRYGYTF. CDR3 nucleotide sequence: TGTGCCAGCGCTCCTCCTACAGGGGGCAGACGCTATGGCTACACCTTC. The chain carries TRBV28 and TRBJ1-2; 9 positions agree with TRBD1. Germline V CDR1 and CDR2: MDHEN, SYDVKM. Trimming cost V 8 bases and J 4 bases; bases outside gene matches: 14. CDR3 length equals 16 residues.

The V call is TRBV6-2 or TRBV6-3, the J call TRBJ1-1, with D possibly being TRBD1 (5 bases). This CDR3 spans 15 amino acids. Germline V gives CDR1 MNHEY, CDR2 SVGEGT. The V gene lost 3 bases and the J gene lost 11 bases, with 22 bases spanning the gap. CDR3 coding DNA: TGTGCCAGCAGTTATCTGACTGGGGCCGGCGGCTTTGCTTTCTTT. Encoded protein: CASSYLTGAGGFAFF.